These 27 T cell receptor beta chains originate from one sample sequenced in a study of shared clonotypes between healthy human individuals. The assay was immunoSEQ multiplex PCR, and TCRdb's table has in-frame clones only and misses some. The sample consists of 400,000 to 600,000 clones, roughly 83% of them appearing once. Sequenced material: PBMCs. Receptor source: a woman aged 40 to 50 in good health. Some clones in this sample may be carry-over from other donors' samples.

For this clone: Other DNA sequences from this sample encode an identical CDR3 as well. The chain is built from TRBV7-2 and TRBJ2-5; 10 bases line up with TRBD1. CDR3 length: 14 amino acids. Germline CDR1 reads SGHTA; CDR2 reads FQGNSA. V shed 5 bases, J shed 4 bases, and the junction held 4 bases outside the gene matches. The CDR3 sequence is CASSLRQGAETQYF. Here the CDR3 DNA reads TGTGCCAGCAGCCTAAGACAGGGGGCAGAGACCCAGTACTTC.

V gene TRBV7-2 combines with J gene TRBJ1-1, with a possible D match to TRBD1 (6 bases). The CDR3 extends over 15 amino acids. The germline gives CDR1 SGHTA, CDR2 FQGNSA. V shed 1 base and J shed 3 bases, with 12 bases lying between them. The CDR3 protein is CASSLGDTSYTEAFF. The CDR3 bases are TGTGCCAGCAGCTTAGGGGACACCAGTTACACTGAAGCTTTCTTT.

This chain links TRBV12-2 with TRBJ2-7; the DNA was not compared with TRBD2, the D call given in the table. TRBV12-2 represents a pseudogene. The CDR3 is made up of 17 amino acids. The CDR3 here is CASRLARASGREYEQYF. Written as DNA, the CDR3 is TGTGCAAGTCGCTTAGCGCGGGCTAGCGGGAGAGAATACGAGCAGTACTTC.

V gene TRBV11-2 combines with J gene TRBJ1-1; 7 positions agree with TRBD1. CDR3 length equals 14 residues. Germline CDR1 is SGHAT and CDR2 is FQNNGV. The trim removed 4 bases at V and 6 bases at J, leaving 8 bases unmatched. CDR3 in DNA: TGTGCCAGCAGCTCGAGGGACAGCGTGGCTGAAGCTTTCTTT. It codes for CASSSRDSVAEAFF.

The CDR3 sequence: CAWDRGVAEAFF. The CDR3, as DNA: TGTGCCTGGGACAGGGGTGTTGCTGAAGCTTTCTTT. V is TRBV30 and J is TRBJ1-1; 8 nucleotides agree with TRBD1. Trimming took 5 bases from V and 6 from J; bases not matched to a gene: 5. CDR3 size: 12 residues. In germline, CDR1 is GTSNPN, CDR2 SVGIG (reference sequence).

This clone was seen only a few times. This rearrangement joins TRBV5-6 to TRBJ1-6; 8 nucleotides match TRBD1. V lost 7 bases, J lost 10 bases, and 7 bases stayed unmatched. The germline CDR1 and CDR2 sequences are SGHDT and YYEEEE. The CDR3 is made up of 13 amino acids. The CDR3 DNA follows: TGTGCCAGCCATCAGGGGGCATCCTCACCCCTCCACTTT. Translation: CASHQGASSPLHF.

Only a few counts were recorded for this clone. The chain joins TRBV20-1 to TRBJ2-7, with unresolved D. Trimming cost V 3 bases and J 6 bases, with 9 bases left between them. The CDR3 length is 11 residues. Germline CDR1 reads DFQATT; CDR2 reads SNEGSKA (reference sequence). Written as DNA, the CDR3 is TGCAGTGCTAGTGGCCCCCTCGAGCAGTACTTC. Translating gives CSASGPLEQYF.

The V call is TRBV5-1, the J call TRBJ2-1; D call uncertain. V was cut by 0 bases and J by 16 bases, with 11 bases left in between. This CDR3 is 11 amino acids long. Germline V gene data show CDR1 as SGHRS and CDR2 as YFSETQ. CDR3 in amino acids: CASSLVGYYFF. CDR3 nucleotides: TGCGCCAGCAGCTTGGTCGGATATTATTTCTTC.

This chain connects TRBV28 to TRBJ2-1, with 10 bases fitting TRBD2. CDR1 MDHEN and CDR2 SYDVKM come from the germline V gene. CDR3 length: 13 residues. V shed 8 bases, J shed 3 bases, and the junction held 1 base outside the gene matches. In DNA, the CDR3 is TGTGCCAGCTTAGCGGGGGGCTACAATGAGCAGTTCTTC. It is translated as CASLAGGYNEQFF.

This clone has a handful of counts. The chain joins TRBV6-6 to TRBJ2-3; a weak D match, TRBD2 (5 bases). The germline CDR1 and CDR2 sequences are MNHNY and SVGAGI (reference sequence). The CDR3 covers 15 residues. Trimming left V 2 bases short and J 4 bases short, with 13 bases between. CDR3 sequence: CASSYQQRAPDTQYF. In DNA form, the CDR3 reads TGTGCCAGCAGTTACCAACAGAGGGCACCAGATACGCAGTATTTT.

This rearrangement joins TRBV6-5 to TRBJ2-7, with TRBD1 as a possible D gene (5 bases). Germline values: CDR1 MNHEY, CDR2 SVGAGI. The CDR3 spans 14 residues. Trimming removed 6 bases at V and 3 bases at J, with 15 bases between. The CDR3 DNA sequence: TGTGCCAGCAGCAGGGTGCGACTCGACTACGAGCAGTACTTC. It is translated as CASSRVRLDYEQYF.

The J gene is TRBJ2-7, the V gene TRBV7-9; a weak D match, TRBD1 (6 bases). Deletions cut 6 bases from V and 6 bases from J, with 12 bases between. The CDR3 is 12 residues long. The germline CDR1 and CDR2 sequences are SEHNR and FQNEAQ (reference sequence). DNA for the CDR3: TGTGCCAGCAGTCACACAGGGCTCGAGCAGTACTTC. It yields the protein CASSHTGLEQYF.

The V gene is TRBV4-1, the J gene TRBJ2-1; 8 bases match TRBD2. Trimming took 0 bases from V and 10 from J; bases not matched to a gene: 14. CDR3 length: 17 residues. The V gene's germline CDR1 is MGHRA and CDR2 YSYEKL. The DNA of the CDR3 is TGCGCCAGCAGCCAAGAGTCCCGACCGGGACTAGTGTGGGAGCAGTTCTTC. Its translation: CASSQESRPGLVWEQFF.

This chain joins TRBV7-2 and TRBJ2-1; D ambiguous. This CDR3 has 16 residues. Trimming shortened V by 5 bases and J by 0 bases, and 14 bases separated the two germline ends. Germline V lookup: CDR1 SGHTA, CDR2 FQGNSA. This CDR3 reads CASSRTGQVSYNEQFF. The CDR3 DNA reads TGTGCCAGCAGCCGTACGGGTCAGGTCTCCTACAATGAGCAGTTCTTC.

CDR3 in amino acids: CASSLSIAGARDTQYF. The CDR3 nucleotides read TGTGCCAGCAGTTTATCGATTGCGGGAGCAAGAGATACGCAGTATTTT. The chain is built from TRBV27 and TRBJ2-3; 7 nucleotides agree with TRBD2. The CDR3 consists of 16 residues. The ends lost 0 bases at V and 5 bases at J; junction bases unmatched: 8. Germline V lookup: CDR1 MNHEY, CDR2 SMNVEV (reference sequence).

The rearrangement links TRBV5-1 to TRBJ1-2; 7 positions match TRBD1. Germline CDR1 reads SGHRS; CDR2 reads YFSETQ. V lost 4 bases, J lost 4 bases, and 7 bases stayed unmatched. The CDR3 sequence is 14 residues long. The CDR3 sequence: CASSRSQGGYGYTF. The CDR3 nucleotides are TGCGCCAGCAGCCGTTCCCAGGGGGGCTATGGCTACACCTTC.

This clone was picked up a small number of times. The CDR3 coding sequence is TGTGCCATCAGTGAGAGGCTAGCGGGATTCGACACCGGGGAGCTGTTTTTT. It codes for CAISERLAGFDTGELFF. The chain has TRBV10-3 and TRBJ2-2; 9 bases match TRBD2. Per the germline V gene, CDR1 is ENHRY and CDR2 is SYGVKD. The trim removed 2 bases at V and 3 bases at J, leaving 7 bases unmatched. CDR3 length equals 17 residues.

The chain recombines TRBV6-6 with TRBJ2-7; D remains unclear. With 2 bases removed from V and 0 bases from J, the gap between germline ends came to 14 bases. Germline values: CDR1 MNHNY, CDR2 SVGAGI (reference sequence). The CDR3 extends over 16 amino acids. The CDR3 DNA reads as TGTGCCAGCAGTTACGAAGCGACACTTGCCTCCTACGAGCAGTACTTC. Its protein is CASSYEATLASYEQYF.

The chain couples TRBV4-3 to TRBJ2-3; 13 bases agree with TRBD2. CDR1 and CDR2 (germline): LGHNA, YSLEER. The trim removed 3 bases at V and 8 bases at J, leaving 8 bases unmatched. This CDR3 is built from 16 residues. CDR3 DNA: TGCGCCAGCAGCCAGCGACTAGCGGGGGGACGGGTTACGCAGTATTTT. Amino acid sequence: CASSQRLAGGRVTQYF.

The chain carries TRBV7-6 and TRBJ1-2; D is unresolved. The V end lost 1 base, the J end lost 1 base, and 10 bases lay between the germline ends. The CDR3 contains 15 residues. Per the germline V gene, CDR1 is SGHVS and CDR2 is FNYEAQ. CDR3 region: CASSLGAGVNYGYTF. In DNA form, the CDR3 reads TGTGCCAGCAGCTTAGGGGCGGGCGTTAACTATGGCTACACCTTC.

This clone was observed many times. The genes are TRBV5-4 and TRBJ2-5; 7 bases line up with TRBD1. The CDR3 extends over 16 amino acids. Germline V gene sequence: CDR1 SGHNT, CDR2 YYREEE (reference sequence). Trimming cost V 0 bases and J 3 bases; bases outside gene matches: 8. Here the CDR3 DNA reads TGTGCCAGCAGCTTGGGTTTAGGGCAGGGGGAAGAGACCCAGTACTTC. Its translation: CASSLGLGQGEETQYF.

This clone appeared a few times. This chain joins TRBV19 and TRBJ2-7, with D perhaps matching TRBD2 (5 bases). Germline values: CDR1 LNHDA, CDR2 SQIVND (reference sequence). This CDR3 is built from 13 residues. The V end was cut by 5 bases, the J end by 3 bases, with 11 bases between. The CDR3 reads CASSRRVDYEQYF. The CDR3 bases are TGTGCCAGTAGTCGGCGGGTCGACTACGAGCAGTACTTC.

This clone was recorded once. J is TRBJ2-5 and V is TRBV4-2; the match to TRBD2 covers 8 bases. Germline values: CDR1 LGHNA, CDR2 YNFKEQ. V trimming: 0 bases; J trimming: 11 bases; junction bases outside the gene matches: 14. This CDR3 is built from 16 residues. The CDR3 nucleotides read TGTGCCAGCAGCCAAGATGTCGCGGGGGGATCGGTTGAGCAGTACTTC. It translates to CASSQDVAGGSVEQYF.

This clone came up a few times. The rearrangement joins TRBV2 to TRBJ1-5, with D possibly being TRBD1 (5 bases). V lost 4 bases, J lost 0 bases, and 7 bases lay in between. Germline V gene sequence: CDR1 SNHLY, CDR2 FYNNEI. This CDR3 is 14 amino acids long. The CDR3 bases are TGTGCCAGCAGTGCCGGACATAGCAATCAGCCCCAGCATTTT. Translated, it gives CASSAGHSNQPQHF.

The chain has TRBV7-8 and TRBJ2-7, with 13 positions matching TRBD2. J was trimmed by 6 bases and V by 4 bases; bases with no gene match: 6. The V gene's germline CDR1 is SGHVS and CDR2 FQNEAQ. The CDR3 contains 15 residues. CDR3 sequence: CASSSLAGGPSEQYF. DNA of the CDR3: TGTGCCAGCAGCTCACTAGCGGGAGGGCCGAGCGAGCAGTACTTC.

V is TRBV7-6 and J is TRBJ2-5, with 7 bases identical to TRBD1. V trimming: 1 base; J trimming: 8 bases; junction bases outside the gene matches: 1. Germline lookup yields CDR1 SGHVS and CDR2 FNYEAQ. The CDR3 length is 12 residues. The chain's CDR3 is CASSLDRGTQYF. The CDR3 DNA sequence: TGTGCCAGCAGCTTAGACAGGGGAACCCAGTACTTC.

This clone was observed a few times. The V gene is TRBV18, the J gene TRBJ1-3; D possibly corresponds to TRBD1 (5 bases). This CDR3 is built from 15 residues. Germline V gene sequence: CDR1 KGHSH, CDR2 LQKENI. V was trimmed by 4 bases and J by 4 bases, leaving 14 bases between them. The CDR3 region is CASSRAGTEGNTIYF. CDR3 DNA sequence: TGTGCCAGCTCACGGGCAGGGACGGAGGGAAACACCATATATTTT.